Listed here are 22 T cell receptor beta chains from one sample, sequenced in a study of blood T cell repertoires in COVID-19. Here immunoSEQ multiplex PCR was the method, and the copy in TCRdb shows in-frame clones only, minus some. The sample shows about 88,000 clones, roughly nine tenths of them seen only once. Sequenced: peripheral blood. These receptors were collected from a male donor with acute or convalescent COVID-19.

The rearrangement uses TRBV5-5 and TRBJ1-1, with TRBD1 matching over 8 bases. The trim removed 2 bases at V and 3 bases at J, leaving 0 bases unmatched. This CDR3 contains 13 residues. The V gene's germline CDR1 is SGHKS and CDR2 YYEKEE (reference sequence). In nucleotides, the CDR3 is TGTGCCAGCAGCTTACAGGGGGACACTGAAGCTTTCTTT. Encoded protein: CASSLQGDTEAFF.

The rearrangement links TRBV5-6 to TRBJ1-1; D is unresolved. Germline values: CDR1 SGHDT, CDR2 YYEEEE. Trimming took off 0 bases at V and 5 bases at J, with 11 bases between the two ends. This CDR3 has 14 residues. The CDR3 nucleotides read TGTGCCAGCAGCTTGGTAGTCGCGGGTACTGAAGCTTTCTTT. Translation gives CASSLVVAGTEAFF.

V gene TRBV6-6 combines with J gene TRBJ1-3; D perhaps matches TRBD1 (5 bases). The CDR3 spans 12 residues. Trimming took off 6 bases at V and 11 bases at J, with 14 bases between the two ends. Germline lookup yields CDR1 MNHNY and CDR2 SVGAGI (reference sequence). CDR3 nucleotide sequence: TGTGCCAGCAGCCCTGGGGCCTTCCCCATATATTTT. It specifies CASSPGAFPIYF.

The chain links TRBV28 to TRBJ2-5, with a tentative D call TRBD2 (6 bases). V was trimmed by 7 bases and J by 1 base, leaving 16 bases between them. CDR3 length equals 15 residues. CDR1 and CDR2 (germline): MDHEN, SYDVKM. CDR3 protein: CASTKTGRAQETQYF. CDR3 bases: TGTGCCAGCACGAAGACCGGGAGAGCCCAAGAGACCCAGTACTTC.

This chain connects TRBV6-4 to TRBJ2-3; 8 bases match TRBD2. Trimming at V came to 6 bases and at J to 2 bases, leaving 10 bases not matched to a gene. The CDR3 consists of 16 residues. Germline CDR1 and CDR2: MRHNA and SNTAGT. The CDR3 protein is CASSETGTRDTDTQYF. In DNA form, the CDR3 reads TGTGCCAGCAGCGAAACCGGGACTAGAGACACAGATACGCAGTATTTT.

V and J are TRBV5-1 and TRBJ2-2, with 8 bases matching TRBD2. CDR3 length: 15 residues. With 2 bases clipped from V and 5 bases from J, the junction kept 5 bases outside the gene matches. Germline V gene sequence: CDR1 SGHRS, CDR2 YFSETQ. The CDR3 DNA reads TGCGCCAGCAGCTTCGGGGGGGCGACTACCGGGGAGCTGTTTTTT. Protein: CASSFGGATTGELFF.

This chain joins TRBV10-3 and TRBJ2-3; TRBD1 matches 8 bases. This CDR3 has 15 amino acids. The V segment lost 2 bases and the J segment 5 bases; nucleotides outside the gene matches: 6. CDR1 and CDR2 (germline): ENHRY, SYGVKD. Written as DNA, the CDR3 is TGTGCCATCAGTGAGGGACAGGGCGAGGGAGATACGCAGTATTTT. Translated, it gives CAISEGQGEGDTQYF.

The rearrangement joins TRBV6-4 to TRBJ1-4, with 9 bases matching TRBD1. V lost 5 bases to trimming and J lost 7 bases; unmatched junction nucleotides: 5. Germline values: CDR1 MRHNA, CDR2 SNTAGT. The CDR3 contains 14 residues. CDR3 in DNA: TGTGCCAGCAGTCCGACAGGGGGAGGTGAAAAACTGTTTTTT. This sequence encodes CASSPTGGGEKLFF.

This sequence joins TRBV11-2 and TRBJ1-6; the D gene is possibly TRBD1 (5 bases). The CDR3 sequence is 15 residues long. The V end was cut by 4 bases, the J end by 3 bases, with 10 bases between. CDR1 is SGHAT and CDR2 is FQNNGV in the germline V gene. In DNA, the CDR3 is TGTGCCAGCAGCTCCAGACAGATCTATAATTCACCCCTCCACTTT. Translating gives CASSSRQIYNSPLHF.

This sequence joins TRBV5-5 and TRBJ2-1, with D tentatively TRBD2 (6 bases). CDR1 and CDR2 (germline): SGHKS, YYEKEE (reference sequence). CDR3 length: 13 amino acids. Trimming stripped 1 base from V and 6 bases from J, with 8 bases between. The DNA of the CDR3 is TGTGCCAGCAGCTTGACTAGCCTCAATGAGCAGTTCTTC. This sequence encodes CASSLTSLNEQFF.

This sequence joins TRBV10-3 and TRBJ2-2; 7 positions match TRBD1. V was pared by 6 bases and J by 3 bases, with 13 bases of the junction left unmatched. The CDR3 totals 17 residues. Germline lookup yields CDR1 ENHRY and CDR2 SYGVKD. The chain's CDR3 is CAISLREGGWDTGELFF. CDR3 nucleotide sequence: TGTGCCATCAGCCTCCGGGAAGGGGGCTGGGACACCGGGGAGCTGTTTTTT.

The chain has TRBV30 and TRBJ1-6; D remains unclear. The CDR3 is 12 residues long. V lost 4 bases and J 6 bases, leaving 7 bases between the germline ends. Germline values: CDR1 GTSNPN, CDR2 SVGIG (reference sequence). CDR3 amino acids: CAWTTGNSPLHF. CDR3 sequence (DNA): TGTGCCTGGACCACTGGTAATTCACCCCTCCACTTT.

The chain carries TRBV7-5 and TRBJ2-1; the table names TRBD2, a call not compared with the DNA. TRBV7-5 is a recognized pseudogene. The CDR3 has 19 amino acids. CDR3 in DNA: TGTGCCAGAAGCCCCGGGACTAGCGGGGGGCTAAGCTCCTACAATGAGCAGTTCTTC. Translated: CARSPGTSGGLSSYNEQFF.

This chain links TRBV11-2 with TRBJ1-1, with TRBD1 matching over 8 bases. Germline V CDR1 and CDR2: SGHAT, FQNNGV. The CDR3 loop spans 14 amino acids. V lost 4 bases to trimming and J lost 3 bases; unmatched junction nucleotides: 4. The CDR3: CASSSNRGDTEAFF. The CDR3 region has the DNA TGTGCCAGCAGCTCCAACAGGGGGGACACTGAAGCTTTCTTT.

The rearrangement joins TRBV30 to TRBJ2-6, with a possible D match to TRBD2 (5 bases). Germline assignment: CDR1 GTSNPN and CDR2 SVGIG (reference sequence). The CDR3 runs to 13 residues. This chain's CDR3 is CAGERTGANVLTF. CDR3 DNA: TGTGCTGGTGAGCGGACTGGGGCCAACGTCCTGACTTTC.

The chain recombines TRBV21-1 with TRBJ1-6; TRBD1 is the table's D call and was not checked against the DNA. TRBV21-1 is reported as a pseudogene. This CDR3 has 15 amino acids. CDR3 in DNA: TGTGCCAGCAGCGCATCCGGGACAGGGGTTCCACCCCTCCACTTT. Translated, it gives CASSASGTGVPPLHF.

This chain connects TRBV2 to TRBJ1-2, with TRBD1 matching over 10 bases. Germline V CDR1 and CDR2: SNHLY, FYNNEI. V lost 4 bases and J lost 4; bases outside the gene matches: 9. The CDR3 is made up of 16 amino acids. CDR3 amino acids: CASSGTGGTGVYGYTF. CDR3 coding DNA: TGTGCCAGCAGTGGCACCGGGGGGACAGGGGTCTATGGCTACACCTTC.

The chain employs TRBV11-2 and TRBJ1-3, with 9 bases matching TRBD1. CDR1 is SGHAT, CDR2 FQNNGV, per germline. Germline trimming cut 7 bases from V and 4 bases from J; bases unmatched to any gene: 5. The CDR3 is made up of 14 amino acids. In DNA form, the CDR3 reads TGTGCCAGCACCCCGGGACAGGGAGGAAACACCATATATTTT. It encodes CASTPGQGGNTIYF.

V usage is TRBV5-1 and J usage is TRBJ2-3; 12 bases line up with TRBD2. This CDR3 region has 15 residues. V gave up 3 bases and J gave up 6 bases; unmatched junction bases: 5. Per germline, CDR1 SGHRS and CDR2 YFSETQ. For the CDR3, the DNA is TGCGCCAGCAGCTCTAGCGGGGGGGCCTGGGATACGCAGTATTTT. Translation gives CASSSSGGAWDTQYF.

This clone has just a few counts. This chain links TRBV28 with TRBJ1-4; the D gene is possibly TRBD1 (6 bases). Germline V CDR1 and CDR2: MDHEN, SYDVKM. V was clipped by 5 bases and J by 8 bases, with 21 bases between them. The CDR3 contains 16 residues. Written as DNA, the CDR3 is TGTGCCAGCAGTCTCCCCCCCGGGGCCAGGGGAGAAAAACTGTTTTTT. Translation gives CASSLPPGARGEKLFF.

The J gene is TRBJ2-1, the V gene TRBV19; 7 bases agree with TRBD1. V shed 7 bases, J shed 0 bases, and the junction held 9 bases outside the gene matches. There are 16 residues in the CDR3. Germline V gene sequence: CDR1 LNHDA, CDR2 SQIVND (reference sequence). The CDR3 is CASKGRQGSSYNEQFF. DNA for the CDR3: TGTGCCAGTAAGGGGAGACAGGGAAGCTCCTACAATGAGCAGTTCTTC. The whole variable domain, filled in from reference TRBV19 and TRBJ2-1, reads DGGITQSPKYLFRKEGQNVTLSCEQNLNHDAMYWYRQDPGQGLRLIYYSQIVNDFQKGDIAEGYSVSREKKESFPLTVTSAQKNPTAFYLCASKGRQGSSYNEQFFGPGTRLTVL.

This chain connects TRBV19 to TRBJ2-5, with D possibly TRBD1 on 6 matching bases. Germline lookup yields CDR1 LNHDA and CDR2 SQIVND (reference sequence). The CDR3 spans 14 residues. The V and J ends lost 4 bases and 1 base respectively, with 10 bases between them. CDR3 region: CASSKTGLQETQYF. DNA of the CDR3: TGTGCCAGTAGTAAGACAGGCCTCCAAGAGACCCAGTACTTC. The full variable domain, its missing parts supplied by reference TRBV19 and TRBJ2-5, is DGGITQSPKYLFRKEGQNVTLSCEQNLNHDAMYWYRQDPGQGLRLIYYSQIVNDFQKGDIAEGYSVSREKKESFPLTVTSAQKNPTAFYLCASSKTGLQETQYFGPGTRLLVL.